Presented here are 26 T cell receptor beta chains from one specimen sequenced in a study of cytomegalovirus exposure and HLA in healthy donors. PCR was performed using 60 Vbeta and 13 Jbeta primers. Generated by immunoSEQ multiplex PCR, the TCRdb table keeps only in-frame clones and is missing some. The sample has more than 200,000 clones. Specimen: PBMCs. These receptors were taken from a woman in her twenties or thirties in good health and CMV-seropositive.

V and J are TRBV7-9 and TRBJ1-1; 9 bases map to TRBD1. The CDR3 runs 17 residues. Germline CDR1 reads SEHNR; CDR2 reads FQNEAQ (reference sequence). The J segment lost 6 bases and the V segment lost 5 bases, leaving 16 bases of the junction unmatched. The CDR3 nucleotides are TGTGCCAGCAGCAAACAGGGGGCGAGAGGTGGAGCAGCTGAAGCTTTCTTT. This translates into CASSKQGARGGAAEAFF. Based on the CDR3 plus reference TRBV7-9 and TRBJ1-1, the full variable domain is DTGVSQNPRHKITKRGQNVTFRCDPISEHNRLYWYRQTLGQGPEFLTYFQNEAQLEKSRLLSDRFSAERPKGSFSTLEIQRTEQGDSAMYLCASSKQGARGGAAEAFFGQGTRLTVV.

This rearrangement joins TRBV2 to TRBJ1-1; D not resolved. Per the germline V gene, CDR1 is SNHLY and CDR2 is FYNNEI. The CDR3 sequence is 13 residues long. V was clipped by 7 bases and J by 1 base, with 10 bases between them. CDR3 amino acids: CASIPQWNTEAFF. The CDR3 coding sequence is TGTGCCAGCATCCCCCAGTGGAACACTGAAGCTTTCTTT.

The chain joins TRBV5-1 to TRBJ2-7; TRBD2 agrees at 10 bases. J was trimmed by 6 bases and V by 0 bases; bases with no gene match: 6. CDR3 length: 15 amino acids. Germline CDR1 reads SGHRS; CDR2 reads YFSETQ. The CDR3 reads CASSLVAGGTGEQYF. The CDR3 DNA is TGCGCCAGCAGCTTGGTAGCGGGGGGTACAGGCGAGCAGTACTTC.

V is TRBV5-1 and J is TRBJ2-1, with TRBD1 matching 9 bases. The trim removed 3 bases at V and 10 bases at J, leaving 5 bases unmatched. CDR1 is SGHRS, CDR2 YFSETQ, per germline. This CDR3 has 13 residues. CDR3 bases: TGCGCCAGCAGCTGGGACAGGGCGGAGGAGCAGTTCTTC. Translating it yields CASSWDRAEEQFF.

The chain joins TRBV10-1 to TRBJ1-1; D is uncertain. Deletions cut 4 bases from V and 0 bases from J, with 6 bases between. This CDR3 has 13 amino acids. Germline loops: CDR1 WNHNN, CDR2 SYGVQD (reference sequence). The CDR3 is CASSGLMNTEAFF. Written as DNA, the CDR3 is TGCGCCAGCAGTGGACTGATGAACACTGAAGCTTTCTTT.

V usage is TRBV7-2 and J usage is TRBJ2-3; 8 bases are shared with TRBD2. With 4 bases clipped from V and 4 bases from J, the junction kept 10 bases outside the gene matches. Germline V gene sequence: CDR1 SGHTA, CDR2 FQGNSA. This CDR3 spans 16 amino acids. The CDR3 reads CASSYLAGPSPDTQYF. The CDR3 coding sequence is TGTGCCAGCAGCTATTTAGCGGGACCCTCCCCAGATACGCAGTATTTT.

V and J are TRBV13 and TRBJ1-1; D ambiguous. The ends were cut back, 0 bases at V and 1 base at J, with 12 bases in the middle. Germline lookup yields CDR1 PRHDT and CDR2 FYEKMQ (reference sequence). The CDR3 extends over 16 amino acids. The CDR3 loop reads CASSLGLELENTEAFF. In DNA, the CDR3 is TGTGCCAGCAGCTTAGGCCTGGAGTTGGAGAACACTGAAGCTTTCTTT.

The gene calls are TRBV6-4 and TRBJ1-5, with TRBD1 matching 7 bases. CDR1 is MRHNA, CDR2 SNTAGT, per germline. The length of the CDR3 is 16 residues. V gave up 2 bases and J gave up 7 bases; unmatched junction bases: 11. The CDR3 loop reads CASSDRTGALWQPQHF. The CDR3 DNA sequence: TGTGCCAGCAGTGACCGAACAGGGGCTCTTTGGCAGCCCCAGCATTTT.

V gene TRBV5-1 combines with J gene TRBJ2-3; a weak D match, TRBD2 (6 bases). V was cut by 0 bases and J by 2 bases, with 10 bases left in between. Germline CDR1 and CDR2: SGHRS and YFSETQ. The length of the CDR3 is 15 residues. CDR3 nucleotides: TGCGCCAGCAGCTTGGTCGGCGGGAACACAGATACGCAGTATTTT. It is translated as CASSLVGGNTDTQYF.

The V and J genes are TRBV6-6 and TRBJ1-3; weak D call: TRBD1 (6 bases). Germline V lookup: CDR1 MNHNY, CDR2 SVGAGI (reference sequence). V lost 7 bases and J lost 4, with 20 bases in between. This CDR3 is 16 amino acids long. The CDR3: CASNRRGTGGGNTIYF. As DNA, the CDR3 is TGTGCCAGCAATCGGCGGGGGACCGGGGGCGGAAACACCATATATTTT.

V usage is TRBV6-5 and J usage is TRBJ2-7; D is unresolved. V was clipped by 4 bases and J by 0 bases, with 10 bases between them. CDR1 is MNHEY and CDR2 is SVGAGI in the germline V gene. This CDR3 contains 14 residues. The CDR3: CASSSEESSYEQYF. The CDR3 DNA is TGTGCCAGCAGTTCAGAGGAAAGCTCCTACGAGCAGTACTTC.

The rearrangement uses TRBV28 and TRBJ1-2, with TRBD1 matching 7 bases. CDR3 length: 12 residues. CDR1 is MDHEN and CDR2 is SYDVKM in the germline V gene. Losses at the gene ends were 2 bases for V and 10 bases for J; bases not matched to a gene: 4. CDR3 DNA: TGTGCCAGCAGTTTAAGGAGGGGGCTCTACACCTTC. Encoded protein: CASSLRRGLYTF.

The chain uses TRBV19 and TRBJ2-1; 10 bases are shared with TRBD2. CDR1 and CDR2 from the germline V gene are LNHDA and SQIVND (reference sequence). This CDR3 spans 14 amino acids. The V gene end was trimmed by 3 bases and the J gene end by 15 bases; junction bases not matched to a gene: 11. The CDR3 sequence is CASSIEASGSSPFF. The DNA of the CDR3 is TGTGCCAGTAGTATTGAGGCTAGCGGGAGTAGTCCGTTCTTC.

This rearrangement joins TRBV10-3 to TRBJ1-1, with 9 bases that match TRBD1. Germline CDR1 is ENHRY and CDR2 is SYGVKD. V was pared by 2 bases and J by 11 bases, with 3 bases of the junction left unmatched. The CDR3 consists of 12 residues. The CDR3 nucleotides read TGTGCCATCAGTGAGGGGACAGGGATCGCTTTCTTT. This encodes CAISEGTGIAFF.

The DNA of the CDR3 is TGTGCCATCCGGACAGGGAGTGCCTATGGCTACACCTTC. This gives the protein CAIRTGSAYGYTF. The chain combines TRBV10-3 with TRBJ1-2; TRBD1 matches at 8 bases. The V segment lost 8 bases and the J segment 4 bases; nucleotides outside the gene matches: 6. Germline V gene lookup returns CDR1 ENHRY and CDR2 SYGVKD. The CDR3 totals 13 residues.

V and J are TRBV5-1 and TRBJ1-2; 9 bases are a match to TRBD1. The trim removed 0 bases at V and 5 bases at J, leaving 2 bases unmatched. This CDR3 contains 14 residues. The germline CDR1 and CDR2 sequences are SGHRS and YFSETQ. CDR3 sequence reads: CASSLAQGAYGYTF. The CDR3, as DNA: TGCGCCAGCAGCTTGGCACAGGGGGCATATGGCTACACCTTC.

The chain uses TRBV5-1 and TRBJ1-1; TRBD1 might be the D (6 bases). There are 13 residues in the CDR3. Germline values: CDR1 SGHRS, CDR2 YFSETQ. Between the trimmed V and J ends, which lost 1 base and 7 bases, there was a span of 11 bases. CDR3 coding DNA: TGCGCCAGCAGCTTGTGGGGGCAGAGTGAAGCTTTCTTT. It yields the protein CASSLWGQSEAFF.

V and J are TRBV7-9 and TRBJ1-1; D gene unclear. Deletions cut 1 base from V and 1 base from J, with 7 bases between. Germline values: CDR1 SEHNR, CDR2 FQNEAQ (reference sequence). This CDR3 has 14 amino acids. The CDR3 protein is CASSLGSGNTEAFF. CDR3 DNA sequence: TGTGCCAGCAGCTTAGGGTCAGGGAACACTGAAGCTTTCTTT. Variable domain in full (rest from reference TRBV7-9 and TRBJ1-1): DTGVSQNPRHKITKRGQNVTFRCDPISEHNRLYWYRQTLGQGPEFLTYFQNEAQLEKSRLLSDRFSAERPKGSFSTLEIQRTEQGDSAMYLCASSLGSGNTEAFFGQGTRLTVV.

The chain uses TRBV10-3 and TRBJ2-5, with 10 bases fitting TRBD1. The end of the DNA aligns better with TRBJ2-7, so the J call may be wrong. This CDR3 is 15 amino acids long. Per the germline V gene, CDR1 is ENHRY and CDR2 is SYGVKD. CDR3 protein: CAISGLGQGSYEQYF. CDR3 nucleotide sequence: TGTGCCATCAGTGGCCTGGGACAGGGGAGCTACGAGCAGTACTTC.

The J gene is TRBJ1-4, the V gene TRBV7-9, with TRBD1 matching over 9 bases. Germline trimming cut 4 bases from V and 5 bases from J; bases unmatched to any gene: 11. CDR1 is SEHNR, CDR2 FQNEAQ, per germline (reference sequence). This CDR3 has 17 amino acids. Written as DNA, the CDR3 is TGTGCCAGCAGCTACGGGACAGGGTCAGGCTTCAATGAAAAACTGTTTTTT. Translated: CASSYGTGSGFNEKLFF.

This chain joins TRBV6-5 and TRBJ1-3; 7 positions agree with TRBD1. Germline CDR1 and CDR2: MNHEY and SVGAGI. V lost 0 bases to trimming and J lost 2 bases; unmatched junction nucleotides: 4. This CDR3 has 16 residues. The CDR3 coding sequence is TGTGCCAGCAGTTACTCCGGGGACAGTACTGGAAACACCATATATTTT. Translated: CASSYSGDSTGNTIYF.

The V call is TRBV7-2, the J call TRBJ2-3, with 13 bases identical to TRBD2. The CDR3 has 15 amino acids. The germline V gene has CDR1 SGHTA and CDR2 FQGNSA. After removal of 5 bases from V and 6 bases from J, the junction contained 5 bases not matched to a gene. CDR3 nucleotides: TGTGCCAGCAGCCGACTAGCGGGAGGATCTGATACGCAGTATTTT. It translates to CASSRLAGGSDTQYF.

V gene TRBV19 combines with J gene TRBJ1-1; D unresolved. V lost 8 bases, J lost 3 bases, and 16 bases lay in between. Per the germline V gene, CDR1 is LNHDA and CDR2 is SQIVND (reference sequence). The CDR3 extends over 14 amino acids. The CDR3 protein is CASFTPRVDTEAFF. DNA for the CDR3: TGTGCCAGTTTTACGCCGAGGGTAGACACTGAAGCTTTCTTT.

The genes are TRBV9 and TRBJ2-1; TRBD1 matches at 7 bases. Per the germline V gene, CDR1 is SGDLS and CDR2 is YYNGEE. This CDR3 is 14 amino acids long. Trimming removed 0 bases from V and 6 bases from J; junction bases left unmatched: 3. The CDR3 reads CASSVGGTVNEQFF. Written as DNA, the CDR3 is TGTGCCAGCAGCGTAGGGGGGACAGTCAATGAGCAGTTCTTC. Looking up the rest from reference TRBV9 and TRBJ2-1 gives the full variable domain: DSGVTQTPKHLITATGQRVTLRCSPRSGDLSVYWYQQSLDQGLQFLIQYYNGEERAKGNILERFSAQQFPDLHSELNLSSLELGDSALYFCASSVGGTVNEQFFGPGTRLTVL.

The chain is built from TRBV7-9 and TRBJ2-5, with 10 nucleotides matching TRBD2. The germline V gene has CDR1 SEHNR and CDR2 FQNEAQ (reference sequence). After removal of 5 bases from V and 2 bases from J, the junction contained 8 bases not matched to a gene. This CDR3 comprises 16 residues. This CDR3 is CASSRFKAGGQETQYF. CDR3 sequence (DNA): TGTGCCAGCAGCCGATTCAAAGCGGGGGGGCAAGAGACCCAGTACTTC.

The V and J genes are TRBV4-1 and TRBJ1-4, with TRBD1 matching 8 bases. With V trimmed by 1 base and J by 7 bases, 5 bases remained unmatched. The CDR3 is 15 amino acids. CDR1 is MGHRA and CDR2 is YSYEKL in the germline V gene. The CDR3 DNA reads TGCGCCAGCAGCCAAGGGACAGGACAGGGTGAAAAACTGTTTTTT. Residues: CASSQGTGQGEKLFF.